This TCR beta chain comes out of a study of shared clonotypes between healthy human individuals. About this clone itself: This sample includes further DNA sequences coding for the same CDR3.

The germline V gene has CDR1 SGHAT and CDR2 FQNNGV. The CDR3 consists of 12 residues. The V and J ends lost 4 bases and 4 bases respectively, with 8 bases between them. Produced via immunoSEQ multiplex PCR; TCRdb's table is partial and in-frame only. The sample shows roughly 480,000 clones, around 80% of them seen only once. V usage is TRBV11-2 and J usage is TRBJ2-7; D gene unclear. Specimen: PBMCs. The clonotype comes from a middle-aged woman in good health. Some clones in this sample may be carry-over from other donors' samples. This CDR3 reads CASSSQGYEQYF. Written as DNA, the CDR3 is TGTGCCAGCAGCTCCCAAGGTTACGAGCAGTACTTC.